Sequencing of this TCR beta chain was carried out in a study of blood T cell repertoires in COVID-19. This clone was observed a few times. Deletions cut 0 bases from V and 10 bases from J, with 10 bases between. The CDR3 contains 14 residues. The germline V gene has CDR1 LNHNV and CDR2 YYDKDF (reference sequence). Assay: immunoSEQ multiplex PCR; the TCRdb copy retains only in-frame clones and omits some. The table includes 200,000 to 300,000 clones, about four fifths detected once. The TCR originated in a woman of 80 years or more with acute or convalescent COVID-19. What was sequenced was peripheral blood. The V gene is TRBV15, the J gene TRBJ1-6, with TRBD1 as a possible D gene (5 bases). DNA of the CDR3: TGTGCCACCAGCAGAGAGTGGAGGGGATCACCCCTCCACTTT. Protein: CATSREWRGSPLHF. Full variable domain (outside the CDR3, taken from reference TRBV15 and TRBJ1-6): DAMVIQNPRYQVTQFGKPVTLSCSQTLNHNVMYWYQQKSSQAPKLLFHYYDKDFNNEADTPDNFQSRRPNTSFCFLDIRSPGLGDTAMYLCATSREWRGSPLHFGNGTRLTVT.